Listed below are T cell receptor beta chains from one sample, sequenced in a study of regulatory T cells in long-lasting Graves disease. TCRdb ran MiXCR on the multiplex PCR reads and lists one entry per CDR3 protein. The table shows hundreds of thousands of distinct CDR3 sequences, with 15% to 17% occurring only once. Sequencing was performed on peripheral blood mononuclear cells (PBMCs), taken at new diagnosis, from a patient treated with antithyroid drugs. The receptors come from a female donor with Graves disease. Both conserved end residues are part of each CDR3. A D gene is named only where the DNA matches it firmly. Expanded clones are given a class, and other clones once, few, many or no size at all.

abundance: many
j_gene: TRBJ2-1
d_gene: NA
v_gene: TRBV10-1
CDR3nt: TGCGCCAGCAGGCCGGGACCCCAGGGGAAGCAGTTCTTC
CDR3aa: CASRPGPQGKQFF

abundance: many
j_gene: TRBJ2-5
d_gene: TRBD2
v_gene: TRBV12-3/TRBV12-4
CDR3nt: TGTGCCAGCAGTCCGGGACTAGCGGGGGGCGTGAGAGAGACCCAGTACTTC
CDR3aa: CASSPGLAGGVRETQYF

abundance: many
j_gene: TRBJ2-4
d_gene: NA
v_gene: TRBV20-1
CDR3nt: TGCAGTGCTAGAGATGGGGACCTCGGGAACATTCAGTACTTC
CDR3aa: CSARDGDLGNIQYF

abundance: NA
j_gene: TRBJ2-3
d_gene: TRBD1
v_gene: TRBV7-2
CDR3nt: TGTGCCAGCAGCCTCCGGACAGGCCAAGGAACAGATACGCAGTATTTT
CDR3aa: CASSLRTGQGTDTQYF

abundance: NA
j_gene: TRBJ1-2
d_gene: NA
v_gene: TRBV12-3/TRBV12-4
CDR3nt: TGTGCCAGCAGTTTAACCCCAGGCCTTTATGGCTACACCTTC
CDR3aa: CASSLTPGLYGYTF

abundance: many
j_gene: TRBJ2-7
d_gene: TRBD1
v_gene: TRBV28
CDR3nt: TGTGCCAGCAGCCGTATAGACAGGGGATCGCTGGGGGAGCAGTACTTC
CDR3aa: CASSRIDRGSLGEQYF

abundance: many
j_gene: TRBJ1-5
d_gene: TRBD1
v_gene: TRBV6-1
CDR3nt: TGTGCCAGCATCGGTCAGGGGGCTAGCAATCAGCCCCAGCATTTT
CDR3aa: CASIGQGASNQPQHF

abundance: NA
j_gene: TRBJ2-7
d_gene: NA
v_gene: TRBV4-1
CDR3nt: TGCGCCAGCAGCCAATGGCGCGGGGAAGGGCAGTACTTC
CDR3aa: CASSQWRGEGQYF

abundance: many
j_gene: TRBJ1-2
d_gene: TRBD1
v_gene: TRBV20-1
CDR3nt: TGCAGTGCCCTGGACAGGAAAACTTCCTATGGCTACACCTTC
CDR3aa: CSALDRKTSYGYTF

abundance: few
j_gene: TRBJ1-2
d_gene: NA
v_gene: TRBV5-1
CDR3nt: TGCGCCAGCAGCGATATAGCCCGCAGGGGCCATGGCTACACCTTC
CDR3aa: CASSDIARRGHGYTF

abundance: many
j_gene: TRBJ1-1
d_gene: NA
v_gene: TRBV5-1
CDR3nt: TGCGCCAGCAGCTTGGTGCCGATACAGAAGGGGCGGAACACTGAAGCTTTCTTT
CDR3aa: CASSLVPIQKGRNTEAFF

abundance: NA
j_gene: TRBJ2-7
d_gene: NA
v_gene: TRBV9
CDR3nt: TGTGCCAGCAGCGTAGCCTCCCCCGGGACCCTAGAAATCTCACCCTACGAGCAGTACTTC
CDR3aa: CASSVASPGTLEISPYEQYF

abundance: many
j_gene: TRBJ1-1
d_gene: NA
v_gene: TRBV7-2
CDR3nt: TGTGCCAGCAGCTTGTGGGAAACTGAAGCTTTCTTT
CDR3aa: CASSLWETEAFF

abundance: many
j_gene: TRBJ2-3
d_gene: TRBD1
v_gene: TRBV24-1
CDR3nt: TGTGCCACCAGTTTTGGGACAGGGTATGCAGATACGCAGTATTTT
CDR3aa: CATSFGTGYADTQYF

abundance: many
j_gene: TRBJ2-5
d_gene: NA
v_gene: TRBV27
CDR3nt: TGTGCCAGCAGTTCCGCCGGGCAGTTACAAGAGACCCAGTACTTC
CDR3aa: CASSSAGQLQETQYF

abundance: NA
j_gene: TRBJ2-5
d_gene: NA
v_gene: TRBV7-9
CDR3nt: TGTGCCAGCAGCTTATCGTGGGAGACCCAGTACTTC
CDR3aa: CASSLSWETQYF

abundance: many
j_gene: TRBJ1-1
d_gene: NA
v_gene: TRBV3-1
CDR3nt: TGTGCCAGCAGCCGGACCATTACGATGAACACTGAAGCTTTCTTT
CDR3aa: CASSRTITMNTEAFF

abundance: many
j_gene: TRBJ2-5
d_gene: NA
v_gene: TRBV15
CDR3nt: TGTGCCACCAGCAGTAAAAGAACAGGGATCCAAGAGACCCAGTACTTC
CDR3aa: CATSSKRTGIQETQYF

abundance: many
j_gene: TRBJ2-1
d_gene: NA
v_gene: TRBV12-3/TRBV12-4
CDR3nt: TGTGCCAGCAGTTTGGCAGGGTCAAGCTCCTACAATGAGCAGTTCTTC
CDR3aa: CASSLAGSSSYNEQFF

abundance: many
j_gene: TRBJ2-1
d_gene: TRBD1
v_gene: TRBV20-1
CDR3nt: TGCAGTGCTCGGACCGGGACAGGGGGCTACAATGAGCAGTTCTTC
CDR3aa: CSARTGTGGYNEQFF

abundance: many
j_gene: TRBJ2-7
d_gene: NA
v_gene: TRBV4-1
CDR3nt: TGCGCCAGCAGCCAAGCCCCCTCGTCCAACGAGCAGTACTTC
CDR3aa: CASSQAPSSNEQYF

abundance: NA
j_gene: TRBJ2-1
d_gene: TRBD2
v_gene: TRBV11-2
CDR3nt: TGTGCCAGCAGCTTAGCCACTAGCGGGTACAATGAGCAGTTCTTC
CDR3aa: CASSLATSGYNEQFF

abundance: many
j_gene: TRBJ2-2
d_gene: NA
v_gene: TRBV5-1
CDR3nt: TGCGCCAGCAGCTTGTTGGGAGGACCGAACACCGGGGAGCTGTTTTTT
CDR3aa: CASSLLGGPNTGELFF

abundance: few
j_gene: TRBJ1-3
d_gene: NA
v_gene: TRBV27
CDR3nt: TGTGCCAGCAGGGATCCATATGGGGTCTCTGGAAACACCATATATTTT
CDR3aa: CASRDPYGVSGNTIYF

abundance: NA
j_gene: TRBJ2-7
d_gene: NA
v_gene: TRBV11-2
CDR3nt: TGTGCCAGCAGCGCGTGGGGCGGGGGCGGCGAGCAGTACTTC
CDR3aa: CASSAWGGGGEQYF

abundance: many
j_gene: TRBJ1-5
d_gene: NA
v_gene: TRBV28
CDR3nt: TGTGCCAGCAGTTTAGTCGGGGGCGCCGGGGTAGAGCCCCAGCATTTT
CDR3aa: CASSLVGGAGVEPQHF

abundance: few
j_gene: TRBJ1-2
d_gene: NA
v_gene: TRBV18
CDR3nt: TGTGCCAGCTCACCCCCGCCACTTTTTCGGGATGGCTACACCTTC
CDR3aa: CASSPPPLFRDGYTF

abundance: NA
j_gene: TRBJ2-7
d_gene: TRBD2
v_gene: TRBV11-2
CDR3nt: TGTGCCAGCAGCCCCTATAGCGGGAGGGCCGTCGAGCAGTACTTC
CDR3aa: CASSPYSGRAVEQYF

abundance: many
j_gene: TRBJ1-5
d_gene: NA
v_gene: TRBV15
CDR3nt: TGTGCCACCAGCAGAGTTATGGAGCAGCCCCAGCATTTT
CDR3aa: CATSRVMEQPQHF

abundance: NA
j_gene: TRBJ2-3
d_gene: TRBD2
v_gene: TRBV16
CDR3nt: TGTGCCAGCAGCCAATCGATAAGCGGGGGCCGAGGAACAGATACGCAGTATTTT
CDR3aa: CASSQSISGGRGTDTQYF

abundance: many
j_gene: TRBJ1-5
d_gene: NA
v_gene: TRBV6-2/TRBV6-3
CDR3nt: TGTGCCAGCAGTTACTACCGACCAGGGATTAGCAATCAGCCCCAGCATTTT
CDR3aa: CASSYYRPGISNQPQHF

abundance: many
j_gene: TRBJ2-7
d_gene: TRBD2
v_gene: TRBV10-1
CDR3nt: TGCGCCAGCAGTGCCCCCCTAGCGGGAGTCTACGAGCAGTACTTC
CDR3aa: CASSAPLAGVYEQYF

abundance: NA
j_gene: TRBJ2-1
d_gene: TRBD2
v_gene: TRBV5-6
CDR3nt: TGTGCCAGCAGCTCCCACCTAGCGGGGGCCCTCTCCTACAATGAGCAGTTCTTC
CDR3aa: CASSSHLAGALSYNEQFF

abundance: NA
j_gene: TRBJ2-1
d_gene: NA
v_gene: TRBV6-5
CDR3nt: TGTGCCAGCAGTTACCGCGGTAGGGAGCAGTTCTTC
CDR3aa: CASSYRGREQFF

abundance: NA
j_gene: TRBJ1-2
d_gene: TRBD1
v_gene: TRBV7-2
CDR3nt: TGTGCCAGCAGCTTGTACGGACAGGCTATTAACCATGGCTACACCTTC
CDR3aa: CASSLYGQAINHGYTF

abundance: NA
j_gene: TRBJ1-1
d_gene: NA
v_gene: TRBV19
CDR3nt: TGTGCCAGTAGACTTGGTGGGGAGAGCACTGAAGCTTTCTTT
CDR3aa: CASRLGGESTEAFF

abundance: many
j_gene: TRBJ1-4
d_gene: NA
v_gene: TRBV7-9
CDR3nt: TGTGCCAGCAGCTTTAAGTTCCCCGGACAAGATGAAAAACTGTTTTTT
CDR3aa: CASSFKFPGQDEKLFF

abundance: many
j_gene: TRBJ1-5
d_gene: NA
v_gene: TRBV20-1
CDR3nt: TGCAGTGCTAGAATAAGGGAATCGCTGAATCAGCCCCAGCATTTT
CDR3aa: CSARIRESLNQPQHF

abundance: few
j_gene: TRBJ1-6
d_gene: NA
v_gene: TRBV12-3/TRBV12-4
CDR3nt: TGTGCCAGCAGTTTCTCGGTGTCTTCGGTTAATTCACCCCTCCACTTT
CDR3aa: CASSFSVSSVNSPLHF

abundance: few
j_gene: TRBJ2-3
d_gene: NA
v_gene: TRBV6-1
CDR3nt: TGTGCCAGCAGTGAGGGGACCTGGGGGGCCTTCACAGATACGCAGTATTTT
CDR3aa: CASSEGTWGAFTDTQYF

abundance: many
j_gene: TRBJ1-1
d_gene: NA
v_gene: TRBV20-1
CDR3nt: TGCAGTGCTCCAGGTAGGCACGGGCGAAGCACTGAAGCTTTCTTT
CDR3aa: CSAPGRHGRSTEAFF

abundance: many
j_gene: TRBJ2-1
d_gene: TRBD1
v_gene: TRBV15
CDR3nt: TGTGCCATCGGACAGGAGTGGACCAACAATGAGCAGTTCTTC
CDR3aa: CAIGQEWTNNEQFF